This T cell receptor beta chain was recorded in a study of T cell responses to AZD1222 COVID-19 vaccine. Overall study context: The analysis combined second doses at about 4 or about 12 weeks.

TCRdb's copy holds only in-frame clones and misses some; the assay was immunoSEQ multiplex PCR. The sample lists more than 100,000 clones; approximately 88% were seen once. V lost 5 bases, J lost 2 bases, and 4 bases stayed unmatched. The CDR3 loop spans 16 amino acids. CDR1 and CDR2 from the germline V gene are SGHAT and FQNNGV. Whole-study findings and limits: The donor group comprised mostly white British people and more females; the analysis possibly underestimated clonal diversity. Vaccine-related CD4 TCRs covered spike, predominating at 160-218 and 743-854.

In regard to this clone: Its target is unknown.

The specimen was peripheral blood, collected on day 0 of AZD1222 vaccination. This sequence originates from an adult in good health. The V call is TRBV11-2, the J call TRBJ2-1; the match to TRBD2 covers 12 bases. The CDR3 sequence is CASSPGLAGTYNEQFF. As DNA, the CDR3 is TGTGCCAGCAGCCCAGGACTAGCGGGAACCTACAATGAGCAGTTCTTC. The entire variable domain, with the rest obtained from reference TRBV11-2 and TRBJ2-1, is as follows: EAGVAQSPRYKIIEKRQSVAFWCNPISGHATLYWYQQILGQGPKLLIQFQNNGVVDDSQLPKDRFSAERLKGVDSTLKIQPAKLEDSAVYLCASSPGLAGTYNEQFFGPGTRLTVL.